These 6 T cell receptor beta chains share one sample of origin, sequenced in a study of blood T cell repertoires in COVID-19. This table comes from immunoSEQ multiplex PCR, and its TCRdb copy is limited to in-frame clones, with some not included. The sample comprises around 200,000 clones, roughly nine tenths of which are singletons, and over 1.5% rests with the top ten. Sequenced input: peripheral blood. These receptors were taken from a man aged 40-49 years with active or convalescent COVID-19.

DNA of the CDR3: TGTGCCAGCAGGAAACTTATGAACACTGAAGCTTTCTTT. This translates into CASRKLMNTEAFF. V and J are TRBV28 and TRBJ1-1; D remains unclear. The V end was cut by 6 bases, the J end by 0 bases, with 8 bases between. CDR1 is MDHEN, CDR2 SYDVKM, per germline. The CDR3 is 13 amino acids.

The chain recombines TRBV6-1 with TRBJ2-1, with 7 bases aligning to TRBD2. The germline CDR1 and CDR2 sequences are MNHNS and SASEGT. V lost 4 bases, J lost 3 bases, and 12 bases stayed unmatched. The CDR3 loop spans 17 amino acids. The chain's CDR3 is CASSVDGRTPNYNEQFF. The CDR3 DNA is TGTGCCAGCAGTGTCGACGGGAGGACCCCTAACTACAATGAGCAGTTCTTC.

The J gene is TRBJ2-7, the V gene TRBV27; the match to TRBD1 covers 8 bases. V dropped 5 bases and J dropped 6; count of bases not matched to a gene: 15. This CDR3 has 16 residues. Germline CDR1 and CDR2: MNHEY and SMNVEV (reference sequence). Written as DNA, the CDR3 is TGTGCCAGCAGTCCACCCGACAGGGGATTCTTCGGCGAGCAGTACTTC. Translating gives CASSPPDRGFFGEQYF.

The chain recombines TRBV29-1 with TRBJ2-5, with TRBD2 identical over 9 bases. The germline V gene encodes CDR1 SQVTM and CDR2 ANQGSEA. The junction had 18 bases not matched to a gene; V was cut back by 5 bases and J by 5 bases. There are 17 residues in the CDR3. This CDR3 is CSVTSNLAGGPGETQYF. CDR3 sequence (DNA): TGCAGCGTTACTTCTAACCTGGCGGGAGGGCCTGGGGAGACCCAGTACTTC.

The chain combines TRBV11-2 with TRBJ1-2; 9 bases fit TRBD1. The CDR3 contains 17 residues. Germline V gene data show CDR1 as SGHAT and CDR2 as FQNNGV. V trimming: 5 bases; J trimming: 4 bases; junction bases outside the gene matches: 14. The CDR3: CASSPGQGRDVRYGYTF. The CDR3 DNA is TGTGCCAGCAGCCCGGGACAGGGAAGAGATGTGCGCTATGGCTACACCTTC.

V is TRBV28 and J is TRBJ2-7; 9 nucleotides line up with TRBD1. V dropped 4 bases and J dropped 5; count of bases not matched to a gene: 9. The CDR3 covers 15 residues. The germline V gene has CDR1 MDHEN and CDR2 SYDVKM. CDR3 sequence: CASSYKGTGINEQYF. In DNA, the CDR3 is TGTGCCAGCAGTTATAAGGGGACAGGGATTAACGAGCAGTACTTC.